A single sample is the source of the 13 T cell receptor beta chains below, sequenced in a study of PD-1 blockade in classical Hodgkin lymphoma. Time point described: newly diagnosed, previously untreated cHL patient sample. Sequencing was performed with immunoSEQ multiplex PCR; in TCRdb, only in-frame clones are kept and a portion is missing. The table records some 49,000 clones, under 95% of them present only once. The source material was peripheral blood mononuclear cells (PBMCs). The receptors come from a human donor with classical Hodgkin lymphoma.

The chain combines TRBV5-4 with TRBJ2-1, with 10 bases that match TRBD2. CDR3 length equals 15 residues. Germline-derived CDR1 and CDR2 are SGHNT and YYREEE (reference sequence). V shed 2 bases and J 5 bases; nucleotides not matched to a gene: 4. Here the CDR3 DNA reads TGTGCCAGCAGCTTAGGGACTAGCGCTAACAATGAGCAGTTCTTC. Translated: CASSLGTSANNEQFF.

J is TRBJ2-2 and V is TRBV2; tentatively, D is TRBD1 or TRBD2 (5 bases each). Germline loops: CDR1 SNHLY, CDR2 FYNNEI. The CDR3 totals 15 residues. Trimming left V 7 bases short and J 0 bases short, with 12 bases between. CDR3 DNA sequence: TGTGCCAGCATGACAGAGCGGACGAACACCGGGGAGCTGTTTTTT. Translating it yields CASMTERTNTGELFF.

The V gene is TRBV5-1, the J gene TRBJ1-1, with D perhaps TRBD1 (5 bases). CDR3 size: 14 residues. CDR1 and CDR2 (germline): SGHRS, YFSETQ. The V and J ends lost 4 bases and 4 bases respectively, with 14 bases between them. The CDR3 DNA is TGCGCCAGCAGCCCGACCACGGGGACCACTGAAGCTTTCTTT. This sequence encodes CASSPTTGTTEAFF.

This chain joins TRBV7-9 and TRBJ1-1; D gene ambiguous. The ends were cut back, 1 base at V and 11 bases at J, with 14 bases in the middle. The CDR3 sequence is 13 residues long. Germline V gene lookup returns CDR1 SEHNR and CDR2 FQNEAQ (reference sequence). Here the CDR3 DNA reads TGTGCCAGCAGCTTAGTCGAAGAGAAGTATGCTTTCTTT. It encodes CASSLVEEKYAFF.

This chain links TRBV27 with TRBJ2-1; TRBD2 matches at 8 bases. This CDR3 is built from 15 residues. Trimming took 5 bases from V and 10 from J; bases not matched to a gene: 13. The germline V gene encodes CDR1 MNHEY and CDR2 SMNVEV (reference sequence). As DNA, the CDR3 is TGTGCCAGCAGTGTGGGGCTAGCGGGCTTCGGGGAGCAGTTCTTC. This gives the protein CASSVGLAGFGEQFF.

The chain employs TRBV5-6 and TRBJ1-2, with D tentatively TRBD1 (6 bases). CDR3 size: 16 residues. The V and J ends lost 5 bases and 0 bases respectively, with 17 bases between them. The germline V gene encodes CDR1 SGHDT and CDR2 YYEEEE. CDR3 nucleotide sequence: TGTGCCAGCAGGGTTTCATCAGGGGTTCCTAACTATGGCTACACCTTC. Translated: CASRVSSGVPNYGYTF.

The rearrangement links TRBV5-1 to TRBJ2-7; TRBD2 might be the D (6 bases). The germline V gene encodes CDR1 SGHRS and CDR2 YFSETQ. CDR3 length: 15 amino acids. The V gene lost 0 bases and the J gene lost 0 bases, with 10 bases spanning the gap. The CDR3 loop reads CASSLAGGSSYEQYF. The CDR3 DNA is TGCGCCAGCAGCTTGGCTGGGGGGAGCTCCTACGAGCAGTACTTC.

The chain has TRBV6-5 and TRBJ2-2; perhaps TRBD2 as D (5 bases). Germline loops: CDR1 MNHEY, CDR2 SVGAGI. The CDR3 sequence is 14 residues long. Between the trimmed V and J ends, which lost 6 bases and 8 bases, there was a span of 16 bases. The CDR3 DNA reads as TGTGCCAGCAGAACCGGAACCGAGGGTGGGGAGCTGTTTTTT. This encodes CASRTGTEGGELFF.

The chain uses TRBV28 and TRBJ1-1; weak D call: TRBD1 (6 bases). Germline V CDR1 and CDR2: MDHEN, SYDVKM. Trimming left V 3 bases short and J 3 bases short, with 8 bases between. The CDR3 length is 13 residues. The CDR3 reads CASSLDSYTEAFF. CDR3 nucleotide sequence: TGTGCCAGCAGTTTGGACAGCTACACTGAAGCTTTCTTT.

The genes are TRBV5-1 and TRBJ1-1, with D hard to call. The CDR3 length is 14 residues. Deletions cut 5 bases from V and 4 bases from J, with 15 bases between. Germline-derived CDR1 and CDR2 are SGHRS and YFSETQ. As DNA, the CDR3 is TGCGCCAGCAGTTGGGGAAAGGGAAGCACTGAAGCTTTCTTT. Translated: CASSWGKGSTEAFF.

V gene TRBV6-1 combines with J gene TRBJ1-1; perhaps TRBD1 as D (6 bases). This CDR3 spans 13 amino acids. Germline CDR1 and CDR2: MNHNS and SASEGT. V lost 6 bases, J lost 3 bases, and 11 bases lay in between. CDR3 sequence: CASSRTGYTEAFF. The DNA of the CDR3 is TGTGCCAGCAGCCGAACAGGGTACACTGAAGCTTTCTTT.

This chain links TRBV18 with TRBJ1-5; D is unclear. Trimming shortened V by 6 bases and J by 1 base, and 19 bases separated the two germline ends. Germline CDR1 and CDR2: KGHSH and LQKENI. The CDR3 runs to 17 residues. CDR3 DNA sequence: TGTGCCAGCTCCCCCTCGGCATTTGTTAGAAGCAATCAGCCCCAGCATTTT. It is translated as CASSPSAFVRSNQPQHF.

J is TRBJ2-7 and V is TRBV6-6; 7 bases map to TRBD2. V lost 2 bases, J lost 4 bases, and 8 bases stayed unmatched. The CDR3 is made up of 15 amino acids. Germline V CDR1 and CDR2: MNHNY, SVGAGI (reference sequence). The CDR3 nucleotides read TGTGCCAGCAGTTACCTGGCGGGAGATAATTACGAGCAGTACTTC. Its translation: CASSYLAGDNYEQYF.